This T cell receptor beta chain was found in a study of CD8 T cells in ankylosing spondylitis. The V and J ends lost 1 base and 2 bases respectively, with 13 bases between them. The CDR3 has 16 amino acids. Germline CDR1 is MNHEY and CDR2 is SVGAGI. Study results and limitations: It appeared that ankylosing spondylitis blood was characterized by a TCR beta motif of roughly 8 highly homologous variants. Disease-linked clones reportedly showed significant enrichment in matched ankylosing spondylitis synovial fluid.

MiXCR, run by TCRdb on the 5' RACE reads, gives a single entry per CDR3 protein. The table lists around 100,000 distinct CDR3 sequences, around 24% of them singletons. With regard to this clonotype: The antigen is undetermined.

This chain connects TRBV6-5 to TRBJ2-3, with D possibly being TRBD1 (5 bases). Sequencing was performed on synovial fluid, either unsorted or a sorted T cell fraction (not recorded which). This receptor was obtained from a male donor with ankylosing spondylitis. Here the CDR3 reads CASSYFQDIPTDTQYF. The CDR3 nucleotides read TGTGCCAGCAGTTACTTTCAGGACATACCCACAGATACGCAGTATTTT.